Following are 5 T cell receptor beta chains from one sample sequenced in a study of cytomegalovirus exposure and HLA in healthy donors. PCR used 60 Vbeta primers and 13 Jbeta primers. Measured with immunoSEQ multiplex PCR; TCRdb has only the in-frame clones, and not every one. The sample contains about 140,000 clones, approximately 71% of which appear only once. The source material was PBMCs. The origin of the receptors is a woman aged 45-60 years in good health and CMV-seronegative.

V usage is TRBV2 and J usage is TRBJ2-2, with 8 bases that match TRBD1. This CDR3 region has 15 residues. CDR1 SNHLY and CDR2 FYNNEI come from the germline V gene. V was clipped by 6 bases and J by 4 bases; unmatched bases: 7. The CDR3 loop is CASSSQGVGTGELFF. The CDR3 nucleotides read TGTGCCAGCAGCTCACAGGGGGTTGGCACCGGGGAGCTGTTTTTT.

This clone is a singleton in its sample. The CDR3 sequence is CASSARGSGGNNEQFF. CDR3 nucleotides: TGTGCCAGCAGCGCCCGCGGATCGGGGGGAAACAATGAGCAGTTCTTC. The chain combines TRBV5-4 with TRBJ2-1; 7 bases agree with TRBD2. Trimming at V came to 4 bases and at J to 5 bases, leaving 12 bases not matched to a gene. CDR3 length: 16 amino acids. Germline CDR1 SGHNT, CDR2 YYREEE (reference sequence).

This clone was seen a handful of times. The genes are TRBV25-1 and TRBJ1-2; TRBD1 is a possible D gene (6 bases). Germline assignment: CDR1 MGHDK and CDR2 SYGVNS. The CDR3 extends over 15 amino acids. V was cut by 2 bases and J by 5 bases, with 15 bases left in between. The DNA for the CDR3 is TGTGCCAGCAGTGAAGGAGCGGGGGGCGGATATGGCTACACCTTC. Translating it yields CASSEGAGGGYGYTF.

The chain uses TRBV6-1 and TRBJ2-7; 8 bases are a match to TRBD2. Germline V gene sequence: CDR1 MNHNS, CDR2 SASEGT. V was clipped by 0 bases and J by 1 base; unmatched bases: 5. The CDR3 loop spans 16 amino acids. CDR3 DNA sequence: TGTGCCAGCAGTGAAGCGCGCCTAGCGGGTTCCTACGAGCAGTACTTC. Residues: CASSEARLAGSYEQYF.

V is TRBV7-8 and J is TRBJ2-3, with D possibly TRBD1 on 5 matching bases. This CDR3 contains 15 residues. V lost 5 bases, J lost 2 bases, and 14 bases lay in between. Germline loops: CDR1 SGHVS, CDR2 FQNEAQ. The CDR3, as DNA: TGTGCCAGCAGCCAAGTCGACAGATACACAGATACGCAGTATTTT. It yields the protein CASSQVDRYTDTQYF.